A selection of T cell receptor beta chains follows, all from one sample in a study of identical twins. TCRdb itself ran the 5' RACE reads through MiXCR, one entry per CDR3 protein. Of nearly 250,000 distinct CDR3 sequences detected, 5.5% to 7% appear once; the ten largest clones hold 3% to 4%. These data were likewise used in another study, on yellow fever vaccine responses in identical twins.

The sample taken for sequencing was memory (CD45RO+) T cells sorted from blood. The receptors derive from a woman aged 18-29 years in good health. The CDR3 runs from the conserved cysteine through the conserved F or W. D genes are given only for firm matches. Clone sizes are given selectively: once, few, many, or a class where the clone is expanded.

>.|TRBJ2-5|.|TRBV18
TGTGCCAGCTCACGACGACAGGACCAAGAGACCCAGTACTTC
CASSRRQDQETQYF
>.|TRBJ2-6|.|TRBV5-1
TGCGCCAGCGCAGGGTCTGGGGCCAACGTCCTGACTTTC
CASAGSGANVLTF
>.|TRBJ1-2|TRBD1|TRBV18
TGTGCCAGCTCACCTTCGACAGGGAAGGGAGGCTACACCTTC
CASSPSTGKGGYTF
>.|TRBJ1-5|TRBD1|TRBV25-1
TGTGCCAGCAGCGAAGATGGACAGGGGAATCAGCCCCAGCATTTT
CASSEDGQGNQPQHF
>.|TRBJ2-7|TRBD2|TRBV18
TGTGCCAGCTCACCAGGGGGAGGGTACGAGCAGTACTTC
CASSPGGGYEQYF
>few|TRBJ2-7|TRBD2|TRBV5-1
TGCGCCAGCAGCCCCCGGGACTACCAATACGAGCAGTACTTC
CASSPRDYQYEQYF
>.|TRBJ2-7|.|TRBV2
TGTGCCAGCAGTGGTCAGGGAGATTTCTCCGAGCAGTACTTC
CASSGQGDFSEQYF
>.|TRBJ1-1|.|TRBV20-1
TGCAGTGCTAGTCCACCTGGGGGCTCTGAAGCTTTCTTT
CSASPPGGSEAFF
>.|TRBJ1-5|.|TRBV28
TGTGCCAGCAGTTTCCCAGGGTCGGTGCCCCAGCATTTT
CASSFPGSVPQHF
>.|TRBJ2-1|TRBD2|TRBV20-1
TGCAGTGCCCCCGCGCGGGGGGCCCCCAATGAGCAGTTCTTC
CSAPARGAPNEQFF
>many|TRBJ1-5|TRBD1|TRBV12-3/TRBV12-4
TGTGCCAGCAGCGCGACAGGGAGACTCCAGCCCCAGCATTTT
CASSATGRLQPQHF
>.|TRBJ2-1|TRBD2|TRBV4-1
TGCGCCAGCAGCCAAGAAGGAGCGGGAGGGCCGGAGTTCTTC
CASSQEGAGGPEFF
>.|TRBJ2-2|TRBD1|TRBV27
TGTGCCAGCAGTTCTCGGGTGGGGCGACAGGGAAGCCAGAACACCGGGGAGCTGTTTTTT
CASSSRVGRQGSQNTGELFF
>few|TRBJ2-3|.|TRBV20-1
TGCAGTGCTAGGTGGGGGGTAGCGGAAGATACGCAGTATTTT
CSARWGVAEDTQYF
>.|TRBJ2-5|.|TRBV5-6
TGTGCCAGCAGCTTTGGGAGATGGCGAGAGACCCAGTACTTC
CASSFGRWRETQYF
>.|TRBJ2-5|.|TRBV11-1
TGTGCCAGCAGCTTAATAGGGGGGGCGCGGGAGACCCAGTACTTC
CASSLIGGARETQYF
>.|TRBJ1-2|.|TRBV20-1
TGCAGTGCTAGAGACGCGGACATCAAATATGGCTACACCTTC
CSARDADIKYGYTF
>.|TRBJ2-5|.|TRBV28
TGTGCCAGCAGTTTTGGCGGAGCCCAAGAGACCCAGTACTTC
CASSFGGAQETQYF
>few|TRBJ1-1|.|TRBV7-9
TGTGCCAGCATTACAGACAGGCCGGAAGCGAGGACTGAAGCTTTCTTT
CASITDRPEARTEAFF
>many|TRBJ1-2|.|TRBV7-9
TGTGCCAGCAGCTTAGGAAGGGGTGGCTACACCTTC
CASSLGRGGYTF
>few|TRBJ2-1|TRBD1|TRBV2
TGTGCCAGCAGTTTGGGACAGTCCATCAATGAGCAGTTCTTC
CASSLGQSINEQFF
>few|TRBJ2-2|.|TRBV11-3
TGTGCCAGCAGCTTACTGGGTCAGCCAAACACCGGGGAGCTGTTTTTT
CASSLLGQPNTGELFF
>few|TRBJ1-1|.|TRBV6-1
TGTGCCAGCACGCGGGGGGCTAACACTGAAGCTTTCTTT
CASTRGANTEAFF
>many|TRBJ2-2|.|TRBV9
TGCGCCAGCAGCCTTACGACAGCAAACACCGGGGAGCTGTTTTTT
CASSLTTANTGELFF
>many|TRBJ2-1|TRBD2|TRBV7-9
TGTGCCAGCAGCGCGGCGAGCGGGAGGATGTTCTTC
CASSAASGRMFF
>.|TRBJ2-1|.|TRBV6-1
TGTGCCAGCAGTGATGTCTACCCGTACAATGAGCAGTTCTTC
CASSDVYPYNEQFF
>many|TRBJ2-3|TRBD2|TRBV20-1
TGCAGTGCTAAACAACTAGCGCCTAGCACAGATACGCAGTATTTT
CSAKQLAPSTDTQYF